This T cell receptor beta chain appears in the sequencing data of a study of cytomegalovirus exposure and HLA in healthy donors. Study-level points and caveats: Among the sequence variants, a highly shared cluster was likely an artifact of sequencing. Accurate prediction of HLA-A and HLA-B alleles (for most subjects) was reportedly achieved from TCR beta sequences. A few CMV-associated chains proved CMV antigen-specific in vitro. The authors later found most CMV-associated TCR beta chains appeared HLA-restricted.

Germline CDR1 reads MNHNS; CDR2 reads SASEGT. Trimming shortened V by 3 bases and J by 1 base, and 9 bases separated the two germline ends. The CDR3 has 14 residues. A note on this clone: The antigen remains undetermined.

PCR primers comprised 60 Vbeta and 13 Jbeta primers. The data were produced by immunoSEQ multiplex PCR, yet TCRdb's version contains in-frame clones alone and is incomplete. The sample gives 150,000 to 200,000 clones, approximately 62% of which show up once; less than 1.5% is in the top ten. The clonotype comes from a man in his forties or fifties in good health and CMV-seronegative. J is TRBJ2-5 and V is TRBV6-1; perhaps TRBD1 as D (6 bases). Sequencing was carried out using PBMCs. The chain's CDR3 is CASSEMTGQETQYF. In DNA, the CDR3 is TGTGCCAGCAGTGAGATGACAGGCCAAGAGACCCAGTACTTC.